One and the same sample provided the 21 T cell receptor beta chains below, sequenced in a study of blood T cell repertoires in COVID-19. Some clones are missing from TCRdb's copy, which holds only in-frame ones; the method was immunoSEQ multiplex PCR. Here the sample spans about 190,000 clones, 82% being singletons. Sequenced material: peripheral blood. The origin of the receptors is a woman older than 75 with active or convalescent COVID-19.

The genes are TRBV19 and TRBJ2-3; the match to TRBD2 covers 7 bases. The germline V gene encodes CDR1 LNHDA and CDR2 SQIVND (reference sequence). This CDR3 comprises 13 residues. Losses at the gene ends were 4 bases for V and 3 bases for J; bases not matched to a gene: 1. CDR3 region: CASSSGSTDTQYF. The CDR3, as DNA: TGTGCCAGTAGTAGCGGGAGTACAGATACGCAGTATTTT.

This sequence joins TRBV5-1 and TRBJ1-2; D unclear. In germline, CDR1 is SGHRS, CDR2 YFSETQ. The ends were cut back, 0 bases at V and 3 bases at J, with 6 bases in the middle. The CDR3 is 13 residues long. Here the CDR3 reads CASSLDPDYGYTF. The CDR3 DNA reads as TGCGCCAGCAGCTTGGATCCGGACTATGGCTACACCTTC.

CDR3 amino acids: CASSPGTYEQYF. The CDR3 DNA sequence: TGTGCCAGCAGCCCCGGGACCTACGAGCAGTACTTC. The chain employs TRBV3-1 (or the pseudogene TRBV3-2) and TRBJ2-7; D may be TRBD2 (5 bases). Germline CDR1 LGHDT, CDR2 YNNKEL (reference sequence). Trimming removed 4 bases at V and 2 bases at J, with 6 bases between. There are 12 residues in the CDR3.

CDR3 DNA sequence: TGTGCCAGCAGTTCCCCAGCAGCGGGAGGACTCACAGATACGCAGTATTTT. The encoded protein is CASSSPAAGGLTDTQYF. This chain uses TRBV28 with TRBJ2-3, with TRBD2 identical over 9 bases. CDR3 size: 17 residues. From germline, CDR1 is MDHEN and CDR2 SYDVKM. V lost 4 bases and J lost 2; bases outside the gene matches: 10.

This sequence joins TRBV19 and TRBJ1-5, with 7 bases matching TRBD1. Trimming took 6 bases from V and 2 from J; bases not matched to a gene: 13. The CDR3 contains 17 residues. Germline V lookup: CDR1 LNHDA, CDR2 SQIVND (reference sequence). In DNA form, the CDR3 reads TGTGCCAGTAGGCCATTGACAGGGTCGTTGGGCAATCAGCCCCAGCATTTT. It encodes CASRPLTGSLGNQPQHF.

V usage is TRBV2 and J usage is TRBJ1-1; 9 nucleotides match TRBD1. The CDR3 totals 13 residues. J lost 1 base, V lost 8 bases, and 2 bases had no gene match. Per germline, CDR1 SNHLY and CDR2 FYNNEI. The CDR3 here is CASGDRANTEAFF. In DNA form, the CDR3 reads TGTGCCAGCGGGGACAGGGCGAACACTGAAGCTTTCTTT.

CDR3 amino acids: CAATTMGTGGVKETQYF. The CDR3, as DNA: TGTGCCGCCACGACCATGGGGACAGGGGGGGTGAAAGAGACCCAGTACTTC. The rearrangement links TRBV30 to TRBJ2-5; 11 bases map to TRBD1. The V and J ends lost 8 bases and 3 bases, in that order; junction bases with no gene match: 17. The CDR3 spans 17 residues. The germline CDR1 and CDR2 sequences are GTSNPN and SVGIG (reference sequence).

The CDR3 DNA is TGTGCCAGCAGCGCCGACGGGAATCAGCCCCAGCATTTT. It specifies CASSADGNQPQHF. The chain is built from TRBV7-9 and TRBJ1-5; unclear D gene. V shed 5 bases and J shed 4 bases, with 9 bases lying between them. Germline loops: CDR1 SEHNR, CDR2 FQNEAQ (reference sequence). There are 13 residues in the CDR3.

The chain links TRBV6-2 or TRBV6-3 to TRBJ2-1, with a weak D call TRBD2 (6 bases). Germline V gene sequence: CDR1 MNHEY, CDR2 SVGEGT. Trimming removed 1 base from V and 6 bases from J, with 10 bases in between. CDR3 length equals 14 residues. Written as DNA, the CDR3 is TGTGCCAGCAGTTACTACGGGACTCTCAATGAGCAGTTCTTC. It yields the protein CASSYYGTLNEQFF.

V is TRBV28 and J is TRBJ2-2, with 9 bases lining up with TRBD2. The germline gives CDR1 MDHEN, CDR2 SYDVKM. Trimming took 7 bases from V and 6 from J; bases not matched to a gene: 6. The CDR3 sequence is 14 residues long. CDR3 sequence: CASTSGGTAGELFF. The CDR3 DNA is TGTGCCAGCACGAGCGGGGGGACGGCCGGGGAGCTGTTTTTT.

Notes on this clone: Other DNA sequences from this sample encode an identical CDR3 as well. The CDR3 DNA reads TGTGCCATCAGTGAGTCAGGGGCAGACTATGGCTACACCTTC. This encodes CAISESGADYGYTF. The chain joins TRBV10-3 to TRBJ1-2, with a weak D call TRBD1 (5 bases). This CDR3 has 14 residues. V was shortened by 0 bases and J by 3 bases, with 8 bases between the two germline ends. Germline assignment: CDR1 ENHRY and CDR2 SYGVKD.

V usage is TRBV12-3 or TRBV12-4 and J usage is TRBJ1-5, with D perhaps TRBD1 (6 bases). The V gene lost 2 bases and the J gene lost 9 bases, with 11 bases spanning the gap. The CDR3 is made up of 13 amino acids. The CDR3 loop reads CASSLRGSGPQHF. The DNA of the CDR3 is TGTGCCAGCAGTTTAAGGGGGAGTGGGCCCCAGCATTTT.

The V call is TRBV5-1, the J call TRBJ2-1, with TRBD2 matching 9 bases. Germline loops: CDR1 SGHRS, CDR2 YFSETQ. V lost 4 bases and J lost 6; bases outside the gene matches: 8. The CDR3 loop spans 15 amino acids. CDR3 coding DNA: TGCGCCAGCAGCCCGGTGGCGGGAGGGGGCAATGAGCAGTTCTTC. Amino acid sequence: CASSPVAGGGNEQFF.

The V and J genes are TRBV6-5 and TRBJ2-5, with a weak D call TRBD1 (5 bases). Germline V CDR1 and CDR2: MNHEY, SVGAGI. Trimming left V 6 bases short and J 3 bases short, with 8 bases between. The CDR3 is 12 residues long. CDR3 sequence (DNA): TGTGCCAGCAGATCGGACAAAGAGACCCAGTACTTC. Residues: CASRSDKETQYF.

V is TRBV18 and J is TRBJ2-2; D perhaps matches TRBD1 (6 bases). Trimming took off 2 bases at V and 2 bases at J, with 12 bases between the two ends. The length of the CDR3 is 16 residues. Germline V lookup: CDR1 KGHSH, CDR2 LQKENI. The CDR3 DNA sequence: TGTGCCAGCTCACCAAACAGACAGGCCAACACCGGGGAGCTGTTTTTT. Translating it yields CASSPNRQANTGELFF.

The chain joins TRBV27 to TRBJ1-5; D unresolved. Looked up from germline, CDR1 is MNHEY and CDR2 is SMNVEV (reference sequence). CDR3 length: 14 residues. Deletions cut 0 bases from V and 10 bases from J, with 13 bases between. CDR3: CASSLSIGETPQHF. Here the CDR3 DNA reads TGTGCCAGCAGTTTATCCATTGGGGAGACCCCCCAGCATTTT.

The J gene is TRBJ1-3, the V gene TRBV28; D gene unclear. V gave up 8 bases and J gave up 1 base, with 15 bases separating them. Germline values: CDR1 MDHEN, CDR2 SYDVKM. The CDR3 runs 15 residues. CDR3 bases: TGTGCCAGCGGAGCGGCCGTTATTTCTGGAAACACCATATATTTT. Protein product: CASGAAVISGNTIYF.

The V and J genes are TRBV13 and TRBJ2-7; 8 nucleotides line up with TRBD1. Germline assignment: CDR1 PRHDT and CDR2 FYEKMQ (reference sequence). The V segment lost 5 bases and the J segment 3 bases; nucleotides outside the gene matches: 12. This CDR3 is built from 16 residues. Written as DNA, the CDR3 is TGTGCCAGCAGCAGGACAGGGAGTCCCCACCGCTACGAGCAGTACTTC. Translating it yields CASSRTGSPHRYEQYF.

The V call is TRBV19, the J call TRBJ1-1, with 7 bases lining up with TRBD1. Germline-derived CDR1 and CDR2 are LNHDA and SQIVND (reference sequence). After removal of 0 bases from V and 2 bases from J, the junction contained 6 bases not matched to a gene. The CDR3 totals 16 residues. The chain's CDR3 is CASSIEGGTANTEAFF. CDR3 nucleotide sequence: TGTGCCAGTAGTATAGAAGGAGGGACAGCCAACACTGAAGCTTTCTTT.

J is TRBJ2-1 and V is TRBV28; D call uncertain. Germline CDR1 is MDHEN and CDR2 is SYDVKM. This CDR3 spans 12 amino acids. Trimming removed 6 bases from V and 8 bases from J, with 11 bases in between. Written as DNA, the CDR3 is TGTGCCAGCAGCCTTAATCGGGATGAGCAGTTCTTC. This codes for CASSLNRDEQFF.

V usage is TRBV18 and J usage is TRBJ1-1; TRBD1 matches at 8 bases. Germline CDR1 reads KGHSH; CDR2 reads LQKENI. The ends lost 3 bases at V and 1 base at J; junction bases unmatched: 4. This CDR3 is 15 amino acids long. CDR3 in DNA: TGTGCCAGCTCACCCAGGACAGGGTCGAACACTGAAGCTTTCTTT. This encodes CASSPRTGSNTEAFF.